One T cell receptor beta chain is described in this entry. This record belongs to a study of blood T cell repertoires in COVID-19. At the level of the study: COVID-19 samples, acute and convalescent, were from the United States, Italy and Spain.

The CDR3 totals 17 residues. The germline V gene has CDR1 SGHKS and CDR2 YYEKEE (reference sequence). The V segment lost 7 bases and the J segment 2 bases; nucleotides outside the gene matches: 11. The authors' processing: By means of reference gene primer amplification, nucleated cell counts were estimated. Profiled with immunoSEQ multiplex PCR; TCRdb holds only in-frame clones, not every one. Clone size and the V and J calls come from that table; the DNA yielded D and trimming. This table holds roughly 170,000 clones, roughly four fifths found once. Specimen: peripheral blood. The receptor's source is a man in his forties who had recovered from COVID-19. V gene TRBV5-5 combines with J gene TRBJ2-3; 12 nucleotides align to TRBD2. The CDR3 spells CASARLLAGGHTDTQYF. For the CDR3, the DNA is TGTGCCAGCGCCCGACTACTAGCGGGGGGCCACACAGATACGCAGTATTTT. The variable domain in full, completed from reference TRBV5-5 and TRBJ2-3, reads DAGVTQSPTHLIKTRGQQVTLRCSPISGHKSVSWYQQVLGQGPQFIFQYYEKEERGRGNFPDRFSARQFPNYSSELNVNALLLGDSALYLCASARLLAGGHTDTQYFGPGTRLTVL.